This T cell receptor (beta chain) was sequenced during a study of Ad26.COV2.S vaccination and SARS-CoV-2 variants (dated by TCRdb to the early 2020s). Regarding the research as a whole: Donors in the vaccine arm were drawn from COV1001, a phase I-IIa trial of Ad26.COV2.S in healthy adults that was multicentre, randomized, double-blind and placebo-controlled. Ad26.COV2.S was administered intramuscularly at 5 x 10^10 or 1 x 10^11 viral particles, either as a single shot or as two shots given 56 days apart. TCRbeta repertoire sequencing served as the tool for gauging how specific and how broad the SARS-CoV-2-reactive T cell receptors were following Ad26.COV2.S vaccination. A total of about 30 samples were included in the TCR-sequenced set, comprising roughly 20 Ad26.COV2.S vaccine recipients, 5 placebo recipients and 8 SARS-CoV-2 convalescent individuals. Investigators did not know the trial group allocation while performing experiments and assessing outcomes. Trial participants were randomized into five groups of five: low-dose or high-dose Ad26.COV2.S given once or twice, or placebo on both occasions.

Explained via the paper, the treatment or condition label denotes: roughly 18 received Ad26.COV2.S at low or high dose, single or two shots; several received placebo; per-sample allocation not given. Repertoires of vaccine and placebo recipients were sequenced from samples taken on day 63 after the first injection. In Cohort 1b, about two dozen adults aged 18-55 years were enrolled at a single site in Boston, USA, between 29 July and 7 August 2020. Ad26.COV2.S consisted of a replication-incompetent adenovirus type 26 vector by which a prefusion-stabilized SARS-CoV-2 spike protein from the original Wuhan strain was expressed. The immunoSEQ Assay was used to sequence TCRbeta CDR3 regions. After extraction, genomic DNA underwent amplification by bias-controlled multiplex PCR, followed by high-throughput sequencing. The original methods were these. To quantify the absolute abundance of each unique TCRbeta CDR3 region, sequences were collapsed and filtered. Usable DNA was measured by amplifying reference genes present in all nucleated cells, and TCRbeta template counts were normalized to that usable DNA to estimate T cell fraction. Repertoire TCRs were annotated as SARS-CoV-2-specific when V gene, CDR3 amino acid sequence and J gene were exactly matched to a known reactive TCR set. The reference SARS-CoV-2 TCR set came from MIRA and was filtered for enrichment in COVID-19-positive ImmuneCODE repertoires, removing public or cross-reactive TCRs. Drawing on the MIRA antigens, annotated TCRs were analysed further at the level of specific ORF or position within ORF. Depth was the summed frequency of annotated unique rearrangements, while breadth was defined as annotated unique rearrangements over total unique productive rearrangements. Group comparisons of TCR breadth used two-sided Wilcoxon rank-sum tests. TCRdb obtained this table from immuneACCESS and retained in-frame rearrangements with V and J assigned. These tables miss some clones; where compared with another copy, unresolved V genes account for less than half of the shortfall, and the remainder is unexplained. Clone size and the V and J calls come from that table; the DNA yielded D and trimming. The sample data list some 340,000 clones, and 85% of these were observed just once. Clones ranked in the top ten supply 2% to 2.5% of the sample.

On this clone: The antigen it recognizes is unknown. Base qualities were left out, and no much larger clone turns up one base away.

The CDR3 measures 15 amino acids from cysteine to phenylalanine. Only the CDR3 portion is preserved as DNA: 45 bases, with reading frame beginning at the first base. The germline V gene gives CDR1 as SGHRS and CDR2 as YFSETQ. Ends trimmed: V by 4 bases, J by 7 bases; bases unmatched to a gene: 13. Broad study findings and their caveats: Compared with placebo recipients, Ad26.COV2.S recipients showed higher spike-specific TCR breadth (P = 0.0014). The study lacked the statistical power to compare responses across vaccine doses or regimens. According to the authors, total T cell responses may have been underestimated by the TCR breadth and depth analyses. Vaccine and placebo recipients had comparable non-spike TCR breadth, which fits with the vaccine containing only spike. After vaccination, substantial breadth of spike-specific CD8+ and CD4+ T cell responses was reported.

The TCR was taken from a person aged 18-60 years who received the Ad26.COV2.S COVID-19 vaccine or a placebo. Sequenced material: peripheral blood, taken in a trial of Ad26.COV2.S vaccine versus placebo. Recombination connected TRBV5-1 to TRBJ1-1, and 7 junction bases match TRBD1. The CDR3 in this case is CASSPGGTVEVEAFF. The DNA is TGCGCCAGCAGCCCGGGGGGGACAGTGGAGGTTGAAGCTTTCTTT.